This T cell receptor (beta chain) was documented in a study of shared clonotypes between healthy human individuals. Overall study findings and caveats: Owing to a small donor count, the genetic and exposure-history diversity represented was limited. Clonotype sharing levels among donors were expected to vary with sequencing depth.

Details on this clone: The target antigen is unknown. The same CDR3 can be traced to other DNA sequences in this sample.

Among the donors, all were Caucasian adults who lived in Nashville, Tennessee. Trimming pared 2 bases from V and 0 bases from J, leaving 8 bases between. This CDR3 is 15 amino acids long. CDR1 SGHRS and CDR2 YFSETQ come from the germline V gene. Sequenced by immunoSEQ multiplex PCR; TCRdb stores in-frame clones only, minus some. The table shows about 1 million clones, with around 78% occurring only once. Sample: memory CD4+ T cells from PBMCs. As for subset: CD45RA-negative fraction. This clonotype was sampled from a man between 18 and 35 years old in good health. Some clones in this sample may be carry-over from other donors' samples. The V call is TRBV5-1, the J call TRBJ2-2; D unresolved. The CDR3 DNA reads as TGCGCCAGCAGCTTTCGCTCTCCGAACACCGGGGAGCTGTTTTTT. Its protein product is CASSFRSPNTGELFF.